These 3 T cell receptor beta chains share one sample of origin, sequenced in a study of CD8 T cells in Susac syndrome. After extraction with the RNeasy kit, roughly 0.45 to 1 ug of the RNA was reverse transcribed using random hexamers. A single record per CDR3 protein comes from TCRdb applying MiXCR to the immunoSEQ multiplex PCR reads. Of roughly 400,000 distinct CDR3 sequences in the sample, more than 70% are singletons; the top ten hold approximately 0.11%. Sequences were obtained from CD8+ T cells from PBMCs. The receptors originated from a human donor with multiple sclerosis.

This clonotype has only a few counts. The gene calls are TRBV27 and TRBJ2-1; the D gene is possibly TRBD2 (6 bases). There are 13 residues in the CDR3. From germline, CDR1 is MNHEY and CDR2 SMNVEV (reference sequence). V was clipped by 3 bases and J by 6 bases, with 9 bases between them. CDR3 coding DNA: TGTGCCAGCAGTTTTCTGGAGGGCAATGAGCAGTTCTTC. This gives the protein CASSFLEGNEQFF.

This clonotype was found a few times. The rearrangement uses TRBV5-6 and TRBJ2-7; D is undetermined. CDR3 length equals 13 residues. V shed 6 bases and J shed 0 bases, with 10 bases lying between them. CDR1 SGHDT and CDR2 YYEEEE come from the germline V gene. CDR3 nucleotide sequence: TGTGCCAGCACCCGTCCCAGCTCCTACGAGCAGTACTTC. Its protein is CASTRPSSYEQYF. Complete variable domain (other parts from reference TRBV5-6 and TRBJ2-7): DAGVTQSPTHLIKTRGQQVTLRCSPKSGHDTVSWYQQALGQGPQFIFQYYEEEERQRGNFPDRFSGHQFPNYSSELNVNALLLGDSALYLCASTRPSSYEQYFGPGTRLTVT.

The table lists this clonotype with a few counts. The chain uses TRBV19 and TRBJ2-7; unclear D gene. V dropped 5 bases and J dropped 2 bases, with 13 bases sitting between them. Germline assignment: CDR1 LNHDA and CDR2 SQIVND (reference sequence). The length of the CDR3 is 14 residues. The CDR3 region has the DNA TGTGCCAGTAGTCCCGGTCCGACCCCCTACGAGCAGTACTTC. It encodes CASSPGPTPYEQYF.